This TCR beta chain was observed in a study of T cell clonotyping in hematopoietic cell transplantation. Overall study context: Recipients' pretransplant samples followed cytoreduction. Study conclusions and caveats: After transplant, recipient diversity fell while pathologically expanded clonotypes grew through day 180. Cells were unsorted, so CD4 and CD8 contributions were not separated. Higher Inverse Simpson Index values in graft donor and pretransplant recipient predicted broader posttransplant TCR diversity.

V lost 1 base to trimming and J lost 0 bases, with 7 bases between them. Per germline, CDR1 SEHNR and CDR2 FQNEAQ (reference sequence). The CDR3 loop spans 14 amino acids. As for time point: recipient sample about 28 days before transplant, after cytoreduction. TCRdb's copy holds only in-frame clones and misses some; the assay was immunoSEQ multiplex PCR. The table includes tens of thousands of clones, roughly 94% detected once. Comments on this clone: Its antigen is unidentified.

The specimen was peripheral blood mononuclear cells, collected before stem cell transplant. V is TRBV7-9 and J is TRBJ2-7; D gene uncertain. The receptor was isolated from a man aged 35 to 55 with chronic myeloid leukemia. Some clones in this sample may be carry-over from other donors' samples. The CDR3: CASSLGVFSYEQYF. In DNA form, the CDR3 reads TGTGCCAGCAGCTTAGGTGTTTTCTCCTACGAGCAGTACTTC.